Presented here are 10 T cell receptor beta chains from one specimen sequenced in a study of T cell repertoires in cytomegalovirus infection. The antigens of these receptors remain unknown. TCRdb itself ran the reads through MiXCR, one entry per CDR3 protein. The data contain some 590,000 distinct CDR3 sequences, just under 40% of them singletons. The specimen was cultured PBMCs, collected from culture after CMV antigen stimulation. These receptors were taken from a human donor in good health (CMV status not recorded). Some clones in this sample may be carry-over from other donors' samples.

This clonotype was observed once. The chain links TRBV29-1 to TRBJ2-3; 9 positions match TRBD2. Germline trimming cut 0 bases from V and 6 bases from J; bases unmatched to any gene: 7. This CDR3 spans 15 amino acids. Germline V gene lookup returns CDR1 SQVTM and CDR2 ANQGSEA. The CDR3 spells CSVEDARGGVDTQYF. The CDR3 DNA reads TGCAGCGTTGAAGATGCGCGGGGGGGAGTGGATACGCAGTATTTT.

This clonotype was found a few times. The chain combines TRBV7-8 with TRBJ1-1, with 8 nucleotides matching TRBD1. V was pared by 3 bases and J by 0 bases, with 21 bases of the junction left unmatched. This CDR3 comprises 21 residues. CDR1 is SGHVS and CDR2 is FQNEAQ in the germline V gene. The CDR3 sequence: CASSLRLIVGGTGGLNTEAFF. The CDR3 DNA reads TGTGCCAGCAGCTTGCGGTTGATTGTGGGAGGGACAGGCGGACTGAACACTGAAGCTTTCTTT.

A few counts support this clonotype. V and J are TRBV7-2 and TRBJ1-6; D is unresolved. The CDR3 loop spans 13 amino acids. Germline values: CDR1 SGHTA, CDR2 FQGNSA. Trimming took off 2 bases at V and 7 bases at J, with 6 bases between the two ends. The CDR3 DNA reads as TGTGCCAGCAGCTTAAGCTCCAATTCACCCCTCCACTTT. Encoded protein: CASSLSSNSPLHF.

The genes are TRBV7-6 and TRBJ1-3, with a weak D call TRBD1 (6 bases). V dropped 5 bases and J dropped 0 bases, with 17 bases sitting between them. Germline assignment: CDR1 SGHVS and CDR2 FNYEAQ. This CDR3 has 17 residues. This chain's CDR3 is CASSRPRTALSGNTIYF. For the CDR3, the DNA is TGTGCCAGCAGCCGCCCCCGGACAGCCCTCTCTGGAAACACCATATATTTT.

This chain joins TRBV4-1 and TRBJ1-1; TRBD1 is a possible D gene (5 bases). Between the trimmed V and J ends, which lost 1 base and 1 base, there was a span of 13 bases. The CDR3 extends over 16 amino acids. Germline V gives CDR1 MGHRA, CDR2 YSYEKL. CDR3 sequence reads: CASSQASPTGNTEAFF. The CDR3 nucleotides read TGCGCCAGCAGCCAAGCGTCCCCCACAGGGAACACTGAAGCTTTCTTT.

This clonotype was detected only once. This chain joins TRBV7-2 and TRBJ2-7; TRBD1 might be the D (5 bases). In germline, CDR1 is SGHTA, CDR2 FQGNSA. This CDR3 contains 15 residues. V dropped 3 bases and J dropped 2 bases, with 14 bases sitting between them. The CDR3 loop is CASSFSGQGTYEQYF. The CDR3 coding sequence is TGTGCCAGCAGCTTCTCCGGGCAGGGAACCTACGAGCAGTACTTC.

This chain uses TRBV12-3 or TRBV12-4 with TRBJ2-7, with no clear D. Trimming shortened V by 2 bases and J by 0 bases, and 5 bases separated the two germline ends. The CDR3 has 13 residues. The CDR3 bases are TGTGCCAGCAGTTTAAGTTACTCCTACGAGCAGTACTTC. It specifies CASSLSYSYEQYF.

The chain has TRBV27 and TRBJ2-3; tentatively, D is TRBD1 (6 bases). The last part of the DNA fits TRBJ1-5 better; the J call may be wrong. CDR1 MNHEY and CDR2 SMNVEV come from the germline V gene (reference sequence). The CDR3 is made up of 15 amino acids. CDR3 DNA sequence: TGTGCCAGCAGTCCCCGGGGCAGGGGCACAGATACGCAGCATTTT. This encodes CASSPRGRGTDTQHF.

The chain recombines TRBV4-1 with TRBJ2-3, with a possible D match to TRBD2 (6 bases). Germline V gene sequence: CDR1 MGHRA, CDR2 YSYEKL. CDR3 size: 14 residues. Trimming took off 0 bases at V and 6 bases at J, with 10 bases between the two ends. The CDR3 bases are TGCGCCAGCAGCCAAGAGGGGGGTTCGGATACGCAGTATTTT. Residues: CASSQEGGSDTQYF.

This chain links TRBV28 with TRBJ1-4, with a tentative D call TRBD1 (6 bases). V was shortened by 6 bases and J by 4 bases, with 9 bases between the two germline ends. Germline lookup yields CDR1 MDHEN and CDR2 SYDVKM. CDR3 size: 13 residues. CDR3: CASRDSLNEKLFF. As DNA, the CDR3 is TGTGCCAGCAGGGACAGCCTTAATGAAAAACTGTTTTTT.